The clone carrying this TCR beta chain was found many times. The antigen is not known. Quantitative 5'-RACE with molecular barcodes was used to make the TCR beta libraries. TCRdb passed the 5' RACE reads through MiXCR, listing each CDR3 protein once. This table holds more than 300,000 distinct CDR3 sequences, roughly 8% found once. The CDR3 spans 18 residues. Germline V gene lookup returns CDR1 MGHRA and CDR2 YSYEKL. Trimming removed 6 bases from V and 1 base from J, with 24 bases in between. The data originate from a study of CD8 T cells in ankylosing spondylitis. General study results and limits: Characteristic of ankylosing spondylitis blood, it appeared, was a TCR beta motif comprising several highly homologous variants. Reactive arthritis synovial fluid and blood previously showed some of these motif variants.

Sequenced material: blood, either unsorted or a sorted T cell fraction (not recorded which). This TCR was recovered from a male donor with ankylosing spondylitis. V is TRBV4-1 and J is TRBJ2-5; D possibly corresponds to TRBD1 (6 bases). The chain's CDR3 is CASRAGANSRGPQETQYF. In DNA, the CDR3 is TGCGCCAGCAGAGCAGGGGCAAACTCCCGTGGACCCCAAGAGACCCAGTACTTC.